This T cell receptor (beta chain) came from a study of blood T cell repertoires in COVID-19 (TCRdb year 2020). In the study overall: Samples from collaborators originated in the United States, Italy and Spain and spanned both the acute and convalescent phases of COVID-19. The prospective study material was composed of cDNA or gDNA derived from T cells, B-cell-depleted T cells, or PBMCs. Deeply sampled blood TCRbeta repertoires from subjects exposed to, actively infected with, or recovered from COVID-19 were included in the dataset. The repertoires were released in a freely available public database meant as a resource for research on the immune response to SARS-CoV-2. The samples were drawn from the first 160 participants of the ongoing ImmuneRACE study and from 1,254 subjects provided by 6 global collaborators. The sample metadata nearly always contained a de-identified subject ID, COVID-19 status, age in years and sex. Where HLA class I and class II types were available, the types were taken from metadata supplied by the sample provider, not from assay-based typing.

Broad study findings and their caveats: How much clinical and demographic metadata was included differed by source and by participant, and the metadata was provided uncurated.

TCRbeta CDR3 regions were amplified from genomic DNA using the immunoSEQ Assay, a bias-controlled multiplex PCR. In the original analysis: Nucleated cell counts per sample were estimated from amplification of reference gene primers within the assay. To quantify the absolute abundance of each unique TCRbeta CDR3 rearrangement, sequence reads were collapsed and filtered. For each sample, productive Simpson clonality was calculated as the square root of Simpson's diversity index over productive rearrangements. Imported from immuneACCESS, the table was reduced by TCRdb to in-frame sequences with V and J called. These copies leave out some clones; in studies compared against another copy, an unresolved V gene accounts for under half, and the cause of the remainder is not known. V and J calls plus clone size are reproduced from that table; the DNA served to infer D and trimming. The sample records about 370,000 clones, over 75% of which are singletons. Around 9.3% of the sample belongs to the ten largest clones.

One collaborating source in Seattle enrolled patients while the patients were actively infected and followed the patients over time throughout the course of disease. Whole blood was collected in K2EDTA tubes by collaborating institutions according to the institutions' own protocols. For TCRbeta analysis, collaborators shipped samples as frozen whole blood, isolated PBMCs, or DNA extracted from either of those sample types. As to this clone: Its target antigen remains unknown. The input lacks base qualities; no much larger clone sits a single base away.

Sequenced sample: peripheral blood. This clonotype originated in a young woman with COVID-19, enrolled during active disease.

The nucleotides read TGTGCCAGCAGCCCCGGGACAGGAAACAATCAGCCCCAGCATTTT. Protein translation: CASSPGTGNNQPQHF. The chain was built from TRBV5-8 and TRBJ1-5; the central 8 bases match TRBD1. V has 4 bases trimmed and J has 3 bases trimmed; junction bases matching no gene number 6. Based on the germline V gene, the CDR1 and CDR2 sequences are SGHTS and YDEGEE. Including the terminal cysteine and phenylalanine, the CDR3 comprises 15 residues. The sequence is cut down to CDR3 DNA, 45 bases in frame from base 1.